This TCR beta chain was identified in a study of blood T cell repertoires in COVID-19. Background on the study: Specimens from acute and convalescent COVID-19 originated in the United States, Italy and Spain.

The CDR3 sequence is 14 residues long. Germline V gene sequence: CDR1 MNHEY, CDR2 SMNVEV (reference sequence). Trimming took 8 bases from V and 0 from J; bases not matched to a gene: 3. Per the authors' pipeline: Quantification of nucleated cells was approximated via reference gene primer amplification. Sequenced by immunoSEQ multiplex PCR; TCRdb stores in-frame clones only, minus some. For V, J and clone size, that table is used; D and trimming come from the DNA. The sample has 35,000 to 50,000 clones; approximately 91% are singletons. The TCR sequence derives from a man in his fifties with active COVID-19. Sequencing was performed on peripheral blood. This rearrangement joins TRBV27 to TRBJ1-5; TRBD1 agrees at 8 bases. The CDR3 is CASRGQGSNQPQHF. DNA for the CDR3: TGTGCCAGCCGCGGACAGGGTAGCAATCAGCCCCAGCATTTT.